This record looks at one TCR beta chain sequence and its context. Its antigen is as yet unknown. The sample originates from a study of type 1 and type 2 diabetes patients. Findings and limits, study-wide: A median of one highly-expanded CD4+ clone, covering roughly 3.9% of reads, occurred in type 2 diabetes. Type 2 diabetes and control V and J usage correlated highly, roughly 0.97.

V gave up 5 bases and J gave up 8 bases; unmatched junction bases: 8. CDR1 MNHEY and CDR2 SVGAGI come from the germline V gene. CDR3 length: 16 residues. Genomic DNA was the PCR template. A primer set of 30 forward and 13 reverse primers amplified the CDR3. TCRdb itself ran the multiplex PCR reads through MiXCR, one entry per CDR3 protein. The repertoire holds fewer than 350,000 distinct CDR3 sequences, with around 50% as singletons. This clonotype was sampled from a man aged 18 to 29 with type 2 diabetes. Sequenced input: peripheral blood mononuclear cells (PBMCs). The V gene is TRBV6-5, the J gene TRBJ1-6, with 11 bases aligning to TRBD1. The CDR3: CASSNHPGQGDSPLHF. The CDR3 coding sequence is TGTGCCAGCAGTAACCACCCGGGACAGGGGGATTCACCCCTCCACTTT.